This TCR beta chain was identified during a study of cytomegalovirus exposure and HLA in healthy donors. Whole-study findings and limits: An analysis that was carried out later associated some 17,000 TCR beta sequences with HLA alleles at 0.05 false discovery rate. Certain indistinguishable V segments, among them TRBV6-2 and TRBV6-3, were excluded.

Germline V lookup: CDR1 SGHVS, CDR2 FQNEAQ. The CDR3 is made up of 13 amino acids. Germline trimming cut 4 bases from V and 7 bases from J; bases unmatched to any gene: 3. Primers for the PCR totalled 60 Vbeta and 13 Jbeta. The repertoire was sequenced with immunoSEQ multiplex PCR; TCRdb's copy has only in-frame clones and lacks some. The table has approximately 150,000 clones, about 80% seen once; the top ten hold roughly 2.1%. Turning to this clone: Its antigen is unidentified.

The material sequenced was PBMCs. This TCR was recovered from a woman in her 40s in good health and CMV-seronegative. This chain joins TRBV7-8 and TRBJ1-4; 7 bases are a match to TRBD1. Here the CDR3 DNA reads TGTGCCAGCAGCTACGGGACAGCTGAAAAACTGTTTTTT. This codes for CASSYGTAEKLFF. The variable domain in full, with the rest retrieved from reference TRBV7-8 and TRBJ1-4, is GAGVSQSPRYKVAKRGQDVALRCDPISGHVSLFWYQQALGQGPEFLTYFQNEAQLDKSGLPSDRFFAERPEGSVSTLKIQRTQQEDSAVYLCASSYGTAEKLFFGSGTQLSVL.